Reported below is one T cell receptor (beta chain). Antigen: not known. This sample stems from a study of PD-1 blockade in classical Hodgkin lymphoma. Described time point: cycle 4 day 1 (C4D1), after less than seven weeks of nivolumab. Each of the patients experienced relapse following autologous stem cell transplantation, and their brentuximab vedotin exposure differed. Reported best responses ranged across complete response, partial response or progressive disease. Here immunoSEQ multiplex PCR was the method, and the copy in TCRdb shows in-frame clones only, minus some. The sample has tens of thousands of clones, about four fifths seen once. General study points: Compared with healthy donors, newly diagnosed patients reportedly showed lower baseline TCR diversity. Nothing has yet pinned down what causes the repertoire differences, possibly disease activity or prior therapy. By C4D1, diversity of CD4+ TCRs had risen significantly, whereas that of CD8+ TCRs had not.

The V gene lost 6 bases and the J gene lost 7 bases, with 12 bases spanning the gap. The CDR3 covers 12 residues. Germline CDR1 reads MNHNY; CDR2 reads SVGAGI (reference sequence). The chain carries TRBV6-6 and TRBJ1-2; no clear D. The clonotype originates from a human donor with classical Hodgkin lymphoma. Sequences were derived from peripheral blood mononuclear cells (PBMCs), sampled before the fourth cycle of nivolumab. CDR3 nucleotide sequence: TGTGCCAGCAGCTCGATGGGTGGTGGCTACACCTTC. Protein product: CASSSMGGGYTF.